This T cell receptor (beta chain) was profiled in a study of regulatory T cells in long-lasting Graves disease. For the study at large: The definition of persistent Graves' disease was over 5 years of antithyroid drugs with positive TSH receptor antibodies.

In regard to this clonotype: Its antigen is not known. A much larger clone differs by one base, so this may be a read error.

Time point of the sample: persistent/refractory GD, antithyroid drugs over 5 years with positive TRAb. Extracted RNA from PBMCs served as the source of the TCR library. Notes on the study in general: Clonotypes that were public and shared totalled 2,500 to 3,500 in persistent patients versus roughly 1,000 in new patients.

Relying on iRepertoire HTBI primers and Arm-PCR of CDR3 regions, the team built TCR beta libraries. Per the original data handling: Analysis of the samples identified 50 to 65 TRBV and 14 TRBJ segments. One entry per CDR3 protein results from TCRdb running MiXCR on the multiplex PCR reads. For this entry, the V and J calls and clone size follow TCRdb and not the study's own pipeline. The data show approximately 440,000 distinct CDR3 sequences, around 22% seen once. The sequence came from a female donor with Graves disease. Here the sequenced sample was peripheral blood mononuclear cells (PBMCs), taken when the disease was refractory, from a patient treated with antithyroid drugs.

Written as DNA, the CDR3 is TGTGCCAGCAGCTTAGATGAAGCTCAAGAGACCCGGTACTTC. It is translated as CASSLDEAQETRYF. The V and J genes are TRBV7-6 and TRBJ2-5; unclear D gene. Germline V lookup: CDR1 SGHVS, CDR2 FNYEAQ. The CDR3 contains 14 residues.